This TCR beta chain comes out of a study of human T cells and chemical hapten exposure. V was pared by 8 bases and J by 2 bases, with 14 bases between. This CDR3 has 14 amino acids. Germline-derived CDR1 and CDR2 are SNHLY and FYNNEI. Time point denoted: healthy volunteer bleed at 6 weeks. Extraction yielded total RNA from whole blood (unfractionated). Comment on this clonotype: Its antigen is not known.

General study points: Following DPC sensitization, TCRs present above 1 in 1000 frequency showed no change.

As the library was built, unique molecular identifiers were attached to individual cDNA molecules. Using its own MiXCR run on the RACE reads, TCRdb lists one record per CDR3 protein. The repertoire holds roughly 75,000 distinct CDR3 sequences, with 8.5% to 9.5% as singletons. The rearrangement links TRBV2 to TRBJ2-3; D might be TRBD1 (5 bases). The TCR was taken from a female donor in good health. Some clones in this sample may be carry-over from other donors' samples. Source material: whole blood. The CDR3 DNA follows: TGTGCCAGCGACAGCCAGTCTTCCACAGATACGCAGTATTTT. Its protein product is CASDSQSSTDTQYF.